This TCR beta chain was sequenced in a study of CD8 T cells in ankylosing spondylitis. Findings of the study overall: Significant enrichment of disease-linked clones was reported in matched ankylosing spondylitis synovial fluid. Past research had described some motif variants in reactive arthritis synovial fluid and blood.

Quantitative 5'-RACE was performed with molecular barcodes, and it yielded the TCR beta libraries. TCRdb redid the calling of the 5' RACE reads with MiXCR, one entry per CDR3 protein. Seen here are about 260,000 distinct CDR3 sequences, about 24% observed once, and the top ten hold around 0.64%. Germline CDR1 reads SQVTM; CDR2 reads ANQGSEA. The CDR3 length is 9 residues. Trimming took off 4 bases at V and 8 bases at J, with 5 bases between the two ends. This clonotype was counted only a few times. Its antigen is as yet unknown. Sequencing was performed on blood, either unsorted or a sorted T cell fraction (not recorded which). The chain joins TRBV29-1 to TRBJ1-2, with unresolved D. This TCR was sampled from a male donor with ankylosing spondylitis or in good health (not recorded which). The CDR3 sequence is CSVGRGYTF. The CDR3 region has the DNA TGCAGCGTTGGGAGAGGCTACACCTTC.